The TCR beta chain under discussion was sequenced for a study of T cells expressing NK-cell markers. In the study overall: The study drew TCR beta repertoires from sorted CD3+CD56+NKG2C+, CD3+CD56+NKG2C- and CD3+CD56-NKG2C+ T cells. Points from the study as a whole: The share of CD8+ T cells held by dominant NKG2C+ clonotypes was about 1.0-8% in roughly 6 donors.

Worth noting for this clonotype: Its antigen is unknown.

One entry per CDR3 protein, without DNA, is what TCRdb gives after re-calling the 5' RACE reads. The data include approximately 420,000 distinct CDR3 sequences; the top ten clones carry about 10%. Germline V gene lookup returns CDR1 MGHRA and CDR2 YSYEKL. This CDR3 contains 16 residues. The clonotype originates from a woman between 50 and 59 years old in good health. Sequencing was carried out using blood T cells: a sorted CD56 or NKG2C T cell subset, CD4+ or CD8+ T cells, or bulk PBMC T cells (not recorded which). V is TRBV4-1 and J is TRBJ2-5; TCRdb's D gene call, TRBD2, goes unchecked for lack of DNA. This CDR3 is CASSQDEREGLETQYF.